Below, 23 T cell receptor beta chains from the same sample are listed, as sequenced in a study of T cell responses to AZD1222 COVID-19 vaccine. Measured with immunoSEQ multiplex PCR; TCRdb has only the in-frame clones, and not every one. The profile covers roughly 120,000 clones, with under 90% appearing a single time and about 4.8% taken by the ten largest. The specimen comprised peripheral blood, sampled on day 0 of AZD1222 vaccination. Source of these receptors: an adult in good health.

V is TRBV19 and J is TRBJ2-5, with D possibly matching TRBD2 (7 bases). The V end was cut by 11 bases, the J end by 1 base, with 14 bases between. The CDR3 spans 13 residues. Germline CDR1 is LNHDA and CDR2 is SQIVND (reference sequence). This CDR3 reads CAAGGGPQETQYF. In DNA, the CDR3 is TGTGCCGCGGGCGGGGGCCCCCAAGAGACCCAGTACTTC.

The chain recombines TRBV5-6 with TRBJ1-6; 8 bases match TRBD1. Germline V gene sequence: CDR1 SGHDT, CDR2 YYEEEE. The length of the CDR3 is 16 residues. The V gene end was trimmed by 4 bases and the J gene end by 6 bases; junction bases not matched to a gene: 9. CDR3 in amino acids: CASSGSSGQVNSPLHF. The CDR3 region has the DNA TGTGCCAGCAGCGGAAGCTCGGGACAGGTTAATTCACCCCTCCACTTT.

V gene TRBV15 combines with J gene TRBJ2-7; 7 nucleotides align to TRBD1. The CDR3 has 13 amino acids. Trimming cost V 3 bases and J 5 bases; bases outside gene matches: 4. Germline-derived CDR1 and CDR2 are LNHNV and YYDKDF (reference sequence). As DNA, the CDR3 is TGTGCCACCAGCAGGGACAGGACCAACGAGCAGTACTTC. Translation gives CATSRDRTNEQYF. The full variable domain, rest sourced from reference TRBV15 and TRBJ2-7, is DAMVIQNPRYQVTQFGKPVTLSCSQTLNHNVMYWYQQKSSQAPKLLFHYYDKDFNNEADTPDNFQSRRPNTSFCFLDIRSPGLGDTAMYLCATSRDRTNEQYFGPGTRLTVT.

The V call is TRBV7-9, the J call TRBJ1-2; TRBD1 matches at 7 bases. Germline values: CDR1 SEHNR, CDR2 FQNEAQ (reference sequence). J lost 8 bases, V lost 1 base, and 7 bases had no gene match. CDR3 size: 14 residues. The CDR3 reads CASSLDRGLGGYTF. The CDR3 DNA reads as TGTGCCAGCAGCTTAGACAGGGGACTTGGAGGCTACACCTTC.

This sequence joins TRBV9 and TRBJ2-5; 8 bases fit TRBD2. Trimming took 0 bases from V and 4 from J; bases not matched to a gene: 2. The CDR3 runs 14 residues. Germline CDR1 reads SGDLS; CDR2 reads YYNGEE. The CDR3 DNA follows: TGTGCCAGCAGCGTAGGGCTAGCGGGAGAGACCCAGTACTTC. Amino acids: CASSVGLAGETQYF.

Here the CDR3 DNA reads TGCAGCGTTGATTCTGCGAACACCGGGGAGCTGTTTTTT. As protein: CSVDSANTGELFF. The chain employs TRBV29-1 and TRBJ2-2, with no clear D. Trimming removed 3 bases at V and 0 bases at J, with 5 bases between. The CDR3 has 13 amino acids. Germline assignment: CDR1 SQVTM and CDR2 ANQGSEA.

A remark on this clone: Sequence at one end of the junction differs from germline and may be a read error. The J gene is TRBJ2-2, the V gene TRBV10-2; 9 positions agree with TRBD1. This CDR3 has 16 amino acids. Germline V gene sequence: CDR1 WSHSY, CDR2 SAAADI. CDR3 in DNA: TGCGCCCGCAGTGGGGGGGGACAGGGCCACACCGGGGAGCTGTTTTTT. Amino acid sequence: CARSGGGQGHTGELFF.

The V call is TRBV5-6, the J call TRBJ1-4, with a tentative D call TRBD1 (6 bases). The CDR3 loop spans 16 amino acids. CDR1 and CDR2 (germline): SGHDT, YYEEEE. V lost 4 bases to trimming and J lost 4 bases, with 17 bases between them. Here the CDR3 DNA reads TGTGCCAGCAGCCCCTGGGGGGGGGCAGGTAATGAAAAACTGTTTTTT. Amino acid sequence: CASSPWGGAGNEKLFF.

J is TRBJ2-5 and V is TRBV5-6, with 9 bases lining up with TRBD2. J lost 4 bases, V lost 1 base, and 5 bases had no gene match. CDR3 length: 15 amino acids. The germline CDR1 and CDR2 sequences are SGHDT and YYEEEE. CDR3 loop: CASSLKIAGAETQYF. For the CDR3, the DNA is TGTGCCAGCAGCTTGAAAATAGCGGGAGCAGAGACCCAGTACTTC.

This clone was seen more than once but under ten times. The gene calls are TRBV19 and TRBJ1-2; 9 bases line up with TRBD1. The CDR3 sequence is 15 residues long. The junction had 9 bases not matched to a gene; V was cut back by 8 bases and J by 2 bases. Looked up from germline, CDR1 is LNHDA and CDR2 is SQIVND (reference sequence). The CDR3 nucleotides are TGTGCCAGTGGCCCGTCCGGGACAGGGAACTATGGCTACACCTTC. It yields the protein CASGPSGTGNYGYTF.

In DNA form, the CDR3 reads TGTGCCAGCAGCTTGGGCGGTGGCCCAGCCTATGAGCAGTTCTTC. Translating it yields CASSLGGGPAYEQFF. The J gene is TRBJ2-1, the V gene TRBV5-5; D is undetermined. The CDR3 totals 15 residues. Per germline, CDR1 SGHKS and CDR2 YYEKEE (reference sequence). Trimming pared 0 bases from V and 8 bases from J, leaving 15 bases between. Filled out from reference TRBV5-5 and TRBJ2-1, the complete variable domain reads DAGVTQSPTHLIKTRGQQVTLRCSPISGHKSVSWYQQVLGQGPQFIFQYYEKEERGRGNFPDRFSARQFPNYSSELNVNALLLGDSALYLCASSLGGGPAYEQFFGPGTRLTVL.

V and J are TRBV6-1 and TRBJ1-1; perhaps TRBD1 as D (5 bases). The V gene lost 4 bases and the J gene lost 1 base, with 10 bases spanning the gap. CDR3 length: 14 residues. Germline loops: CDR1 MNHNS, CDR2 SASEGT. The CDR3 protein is CASSGSQGNTEAFF. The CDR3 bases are TGTGCCAGCAGTGGGTCTCAGGGGAACACTGAAGCTTTCTTT.

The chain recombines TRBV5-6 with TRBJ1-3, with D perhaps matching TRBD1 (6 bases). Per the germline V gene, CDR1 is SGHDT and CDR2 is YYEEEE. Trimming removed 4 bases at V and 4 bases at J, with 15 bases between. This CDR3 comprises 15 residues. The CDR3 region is CASSLRGPGGNTIYF. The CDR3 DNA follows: TGTGCCAGCAGCCTACGGGGGCCAGGAGGAAACACCATATATTTT.

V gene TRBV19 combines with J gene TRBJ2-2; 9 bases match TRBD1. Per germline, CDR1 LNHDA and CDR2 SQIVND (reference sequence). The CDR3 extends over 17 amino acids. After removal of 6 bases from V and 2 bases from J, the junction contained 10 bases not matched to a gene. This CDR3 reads CASSISGTGKNTGELFF. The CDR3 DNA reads TGTGCCAGTAGCATCTCCGGGACAGGGAAAAACACCGGGGAGCTGTTTTTT.

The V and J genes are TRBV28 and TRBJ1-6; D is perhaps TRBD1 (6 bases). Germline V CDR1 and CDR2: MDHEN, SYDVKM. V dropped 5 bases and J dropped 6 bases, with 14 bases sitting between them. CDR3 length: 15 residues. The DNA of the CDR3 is TGTGCCAGCAGTACTCTCGGGGGGCGTAATTCACCCCTCCACTTT. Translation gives CASSTLGGRNSPLHF.

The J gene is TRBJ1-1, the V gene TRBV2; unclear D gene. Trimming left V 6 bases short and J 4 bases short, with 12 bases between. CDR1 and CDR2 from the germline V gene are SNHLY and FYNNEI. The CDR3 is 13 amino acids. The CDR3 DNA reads TGTGCCAGCAGAGCGCCCGGGGTCACTGAAGCTTTCTTT. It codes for CASRAPGVTEAFF. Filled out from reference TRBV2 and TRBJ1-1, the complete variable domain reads EPEVTQTPSHQVTQMGQEVILRCVPISNHLYFYWYRQILGQKVEFLVSFYNNEISEKSEIFDDQFSVERPDGSNFTLKIRSTKLEDSAMYFCASRAPGVTEAFFGQGTRLTVV.

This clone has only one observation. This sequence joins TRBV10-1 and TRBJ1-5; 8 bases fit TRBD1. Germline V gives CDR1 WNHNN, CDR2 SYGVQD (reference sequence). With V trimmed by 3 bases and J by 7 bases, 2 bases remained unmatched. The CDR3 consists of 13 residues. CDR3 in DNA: TGCGCCAGCAGTGACTACAGGGGGCAGCCCCAGCATTTT. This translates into CASSDYRGQPQHF.

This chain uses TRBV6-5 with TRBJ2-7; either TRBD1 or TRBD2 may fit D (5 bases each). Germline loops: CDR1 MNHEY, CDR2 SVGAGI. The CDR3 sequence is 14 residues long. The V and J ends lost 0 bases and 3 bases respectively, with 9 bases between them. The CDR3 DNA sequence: TGTGCCAGCAGTTACTCGGGACCGCACTACGAGCAGTACTTC. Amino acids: CASSYSGPHYEQYF.

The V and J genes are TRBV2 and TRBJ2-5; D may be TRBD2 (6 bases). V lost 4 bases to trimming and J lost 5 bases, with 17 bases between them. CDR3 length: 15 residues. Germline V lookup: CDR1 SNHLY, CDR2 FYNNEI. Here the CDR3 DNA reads TGTGCCAGCAGTGCCACAACTAGCTGGGGTGAGACCCAGTACTTC. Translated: CASSATTSWGETQYF.

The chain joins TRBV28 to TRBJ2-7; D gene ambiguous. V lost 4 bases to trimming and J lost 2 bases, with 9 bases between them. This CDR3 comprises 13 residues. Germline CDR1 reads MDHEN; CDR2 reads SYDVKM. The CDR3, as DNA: TGTGCCAGCAGTTCTGGAGCCCCCTACGAGCAGTACTTC. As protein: CASSSGAPYEQYF.

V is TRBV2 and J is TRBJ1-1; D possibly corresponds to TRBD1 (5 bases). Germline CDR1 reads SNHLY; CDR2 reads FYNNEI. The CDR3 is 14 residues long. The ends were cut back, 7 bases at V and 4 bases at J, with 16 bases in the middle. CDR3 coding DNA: TGTGCCAGCAATCCCCCCAGGGATTTCACTGAAGCTTTCTTT. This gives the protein CASNPPRDFTEAFF.

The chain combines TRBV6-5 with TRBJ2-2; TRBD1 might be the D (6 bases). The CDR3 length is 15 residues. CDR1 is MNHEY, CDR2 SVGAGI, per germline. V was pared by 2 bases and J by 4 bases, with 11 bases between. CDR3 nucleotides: TGTGCCAGCAGTTACGGGGGCAGCGTCACCGGGGAGCTGTTTTTT. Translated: CASSYGGSVTGELFF.

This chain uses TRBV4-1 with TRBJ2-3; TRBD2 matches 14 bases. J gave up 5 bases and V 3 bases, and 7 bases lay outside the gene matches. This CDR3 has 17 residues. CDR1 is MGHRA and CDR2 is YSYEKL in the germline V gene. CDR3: CASSHPGLAGDRDTQYF. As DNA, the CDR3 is TGCGCCAGCAGCCATCCGGGACTAGCGGGAGATAGAGATACGCAGTATTTT.